This T cell receptor beta chain stems from a study of cytomegalovirus exposure and HLA in healthy donors. Regarding the study as a whole: A few chains tied to CMV proved CMV antigen-specific in vitro. Among TCR sequences, most were rare, though some public TCRs appeared in many donors.

Points on this clone: Antigen unknown.

The study ran its PCR with 60 Vbeta and 13 Jbeta primers. Sequenced by immunoSEQ multiplex PCR; TCRdb stores in-frame clones only, minus some. This table holds approximately 130,000 clones. V was trimmed by 4 bases and J by 6 bases, leaving 18 bases between them. The germline gives CDR1 MGHRA, CDR2 YSYEKL. The CDR3 loop spans 15 amino acids. The rearrangement joins TRBV4-1 to TRBJ1-2; D may be TRBD1 (6 bases). The TCR sequence derives from a woman between 55 and 75 years old in good health and CMV-seronegative. Sequenced input: PBMCs. The CDR3: CASSLRDNLPDGYTF. CDR3 bases: TGCGCCAGCAGCCTCCGGGACAATCTCCCTGATGGCTACACCTTC.